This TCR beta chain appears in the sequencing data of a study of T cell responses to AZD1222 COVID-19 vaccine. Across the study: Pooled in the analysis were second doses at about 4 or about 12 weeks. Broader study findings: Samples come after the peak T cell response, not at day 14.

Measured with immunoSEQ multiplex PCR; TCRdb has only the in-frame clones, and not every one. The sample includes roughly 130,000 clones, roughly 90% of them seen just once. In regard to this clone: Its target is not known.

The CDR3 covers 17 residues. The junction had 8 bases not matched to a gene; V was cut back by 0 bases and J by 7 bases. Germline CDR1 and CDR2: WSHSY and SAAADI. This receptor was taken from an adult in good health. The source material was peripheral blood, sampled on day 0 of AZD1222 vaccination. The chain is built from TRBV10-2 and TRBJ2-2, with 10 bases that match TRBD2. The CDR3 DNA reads TGCGCCAGCAGTGAGTCGAAGCTAGCGGGAGCGGTCGGGGAGCTGTTTTTT. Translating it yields CASSESKLAGAVGELFF.